The clone carrying this TCR beta chain was found many times. The antigen is unknown. The CDR3 contains 13 residues. Germline V lookup: CDR1 SGHTA, CDR2 FQGNSA. V was pared by 0 bases and J by 5 bases, with 5 bases between. This entry comes from a study of T cell repertoires in cytomegalovirus infection. Study-wide background: Public TCR beta signatures provided an indication of both CMV infection and a matching HLA type.

A single record per CDR3 protein comes from TCRdb applying MiXCR to the reads. Of hundreds of thousands of distinct CDR3 sequences listed, about 30% were seen once; the top ten hold about 20%. The starting material was cultured PBMCs, obtained from culture after CMV antigen stimulation. The chain is built from TRBV7-2 and TRBJ2-4; D is unclear. The sequence came from a human donor in good health (CMV status not recorded). Some clones in this sample may be carry-over from other donors' samples. The CDR3 loop reads CASSLAPENIQYF. In DNA, the CDR3 is TGTGCCAGCAGCTTAGCCCCAGAAAACATTCAGTACTTC.